This T cell receptor beta chain was captured in a study of blood T cell repertoires in COVID-19. Germline V gene lookup returns CDR1 MGHRA and CDR2 YSYEKL. The CDR3 length is 15 residues. Trimming left V 5 bases short and J 0 bases short, with 11 bases between. Assay: immunoSEQ multiplex PCR; the TCRdb copy retains only in-frame clones and omits some. Of some 300,000 clones in the sample, roughly 91% were seen once. This clone was counted between two and nine times. The sample comprised PBMCs or T cells enriched from blood (not recorded which). This rearrangement joins TRBV4-1 to TRBJ1-5, with D uncertain. The source of this sequence is a woman in her sixties in a cohort exposed to, infected with or recovered from COVID-19 (not recorded which). CDR3 sequence: CASSISVGSNQPQHF. DNA for the CDR3: TGCGCCAGCAGCATAAGCGTTGGTAGCAATCAGCCCCAGCATTTT.